This entry is about one TCR beta chain. CDR3 length: 17 residues. With V trimmed by 4 bases and J by 4 bases, 13 bases remained unmatched. CDR1 SGHVS and CDR2 FNYEAQ come from the germline V gene. Original processing methods: It was from reference gene primer amplification that nucleated cell counts were estimated. Produced via immunoSEQ multiplex PCR; TCRdb's table is partial and in-frame only. The DNA was the basis for D and trimming; V, J and clone size are from that table. The sample consists of approximately 170,000 clones, 65% to 85% of them appearing once. This record belongs to a study of blood T cell repertoires in COVID-19. The age range of participants was roughly 18 to 90 years, with residence in about two dozen US areas. Cohorts were based on clinical histories the participants reported.

Material for sequencing was PBMCs or T cells enriched from blood (not recorded which). The chain combines TRBV7-6 with TRBJ1-5; TRBD1 agrees at 7 bases. The source is a man aged 40-49 years who had recovered from COVID-19. Here the CDR3 DNA reads TGTGCCAGCAGCTCCCAGGGGGGACCGAGAATTAATCAGCCCCAGCATTTT. Its protein is CASSSQGGPRINQPQHF.